Shown below are 10 T cell receptor beta chains from a single sample sequenced in a study of T cells in Graves' hyperthyroidism and ophthalmopathy. Researchers amplified the TCR beta CDR3 regions from RNA transcripts. The HTBI set primed first-round TCR CDR3 RT-PCR. TCRdb re-derived calls from the multiplex PCR reads in MiXCR, one entry per CDR3 protein. Of roughly 550,000 distinct CDR3 sequences listed, more than 15% are singletons. The specimen sequenced was blood. The receptors derive from a woman aged 30 to 39 with Graves' ophthalmopathy.

This clonotype has only a few counts. V is TRBV9 and J is TRBJ1-4, with D possibly matching TRBD1 (5 bases). The germline CDR1 and CDR2 sequences are SGDLS and YYNGEE. The CDR3 is made up of 14 amino acids. The V gene lost 4 bases and the J gene lost 6 bases, with 13 bases spanning the gap. The CDR3 DNA is TGTGCCAGCAGCAAGCCTGGGGGGGATGAAAAACTGTTTTTT. Translated: CASSKPGGDEKLFF.

This clonotype was counted many times. The chain has TRBV20-1 and TRBJ2-7; TRBD1 aligns across 9 bases. The V gene's germline CDR1 is DFQATT and CDR2 SNEGSKA (reference sequence). V gave up 5 bases and J gave up 2 bases; unmatched junction bases: 7. The CDR3 has 14 residues. The CDR3 spells CSARRDRDPYEQYF. The CDR3 coding sequence is TGCAGTGCTCGCCGGGACAGGGACCCCTACGAGCAGTACTTC.

This clonotype was counted only a few times. The chain employs TRBV9 and TRBJ2-7; D is possibly TRBD1 or TRBD2 (5 bases each). The length of the CDR3 is 13 residues. The V end was cut by 2 bases, the J end by 3 bases, with 9 bases between. Germline V CDR1 and CDR2: SGDLS, YYNGEE. This chain's CDR3 is CASSVGDGYEQYF. The CDR3 coding sequence is TGTGCCAGCAGCGTGGGGGACGGCTACGAGCAGTACTTC.

V is TRBV6-2 or TRBV6-3 and J is TRBJ1-5; D remains unclear. Trimming removed 6 bases from V and 3 bases from J, with 12 bases in between. Germline V CDR1 and CDR2: MNHEY, SVGEGT. CDR3 length: 14 residues. Written as DNA, the CDR3 is TGTGCCAGCAGGTCCCAAGGGCACAATCAGCCCCAGCATTTT. Amino acid sequence: CASRSQGHNQPQHF.

This clonotype was seen ten or more times. The rearrangement uses TRBV12-3 or TRBV12-4 and TRBJ1-4, with TRBD1 identical over 9 bases. V lost 7 bases, J lost 7 bases, and 7 bases stayed unmatched. The CDR3 runs to 14 residues. The DNA for the CDR3 is TGTGCCAGCACCAAAGACAGGGGGGGTGAAAAACTGTTTTTT. This translates into CASTKDRGGEKLFF.

Many counts were recorded for this clonotype. The chain uses TRBV6-5 and TRBJ2-7, with 7 bases that match TRBD1. V gave up 0 bases and J gave up 2 bases; unmatched junction bases: 10. The CDR3 has 17 amino acids. In germline, CDR1 is MNHEY, CDR2 SVGAGI. CDR3 coding DNA: TGTGCCAGCAGTTACTCGATATCGACAGGGCCTACCTACGAGCAGTACTTC. Translation: CASSYSISTGPTYEQYF.

This clonotype appeared a few times. This clone may be a read error of a much larger clone one base away. This chain uses TRBV10-3 with TRBJ2-3; D is perhaps TRBD1 or TRBD2 (6 bases each). Germline loops: CDR1 ENHRY, CDR2 SYGVKD. The CDR3 covers 17 residues. The CDR3 sequence is CAISESMGAGSTDTRYF. The DNA of the CDR3 is TGTGCCATCAGTGAGTCGATGGGGGCGGGAAGCACAGATACGCGGTATTTT.

This rearrangement joins TRBV29-1 to TRBJ2-5; D might be TRBD2 (5 bases). The germline CDR1 and CDR2 sequences are SQVTM and ANQGSEA. The CDR3 has 13 amino acids. Trimming stripped 6 bases from V and 5 bases from J, with 16 bases between. Here the CDR3 DNA reads TGCAGCGTGCTGAGCGGTTTTAAGGAGACCCAGTACTTC. It codes for CSVLSGFKETQYF.

This clonotype appeared many times. The rearrangement uses TRBV20-1 and TRBJ2-7, with D possibly being TRBD1 (6 bases). The CDR3 consists of 14 residues. Trimming took off 1 base at V and 1 base at J, with 11 bases between the two ends. Per germline, CDR1 DFQATT and CDR2 SNEGSKA (reference sequence). Here the CDR3 reads CSARAQGRSYEQYF. In DNA, the CDR3 is TGCAGTGCTAGAGCGCAGGGGAGATCCTACGAGCAGTACTTC.

The chain recombines TRBV6-2 or TRBV6-3 with TRBJ2-3, with D unclear. The germline V and J ends were trimmed by 2 bases and 1 base, with 10 bases remaining between them. The CDR3 contains 15 residues. Germline lookup yields CDR1 MNHEY and CDR2 SVGEGT. CDR3 nucleotide sequence: TGTGCCAGCAGTTACGAACACGGTGGCACAGATACGCAGTATTTT. This sequence encodes CASSYEHGGTDTQYF.